This passage covers 24 T cell receptor beta chains from one sample sequenced in a study of T cell responses to AZD1222 COVID-19 vaccine. Repertoires were generated with immunoSEQ multiplex PCR, while TCRdb's copy carries only in-frame clones and drops some. The data contain 95,000 to 150,000 clones, roughly 84% of them singletons. This sample comprised peripheral blood, obtained 28 days after the second AZD1222 dose. These receptors all come from an adult who received the AZD1222 COVID-19 vaccine.

The J gene is TRBJ1-5, the V gene TRBV19, with D hard to call. The V end was cut by 7 bases, the J end by 15 bases, with 10 bases between. This CDR3 is built from 9 residues. The V gene's germline CDR1 is LNHDA and CDR2 SQIVND (reference sequence). CDR3 amino acids: CASTRPSHF. Written as DNA, the CDR3 is TGTGCCAGTACCCGGCCCTCGCATTTT.

The rearrangement uses TRBV5-5 and TRBJ1-6; D is perhaps TRBD1 (5 bases). Germline CDR1 is SGHKS and CDR2 is YYEKEE (reference sequence). The V gene lost 4 bases and the J gene lost 0 bases, with 20 bases spanning the gap. This CDR3 has 19 amino acids. Here the CDR3 reads CASSPSPGAASSYNSPLHF. The CDR3 nucleotides are TGTGCCAGCAGCCCATCCCCCGGGGCAGCAAGCTCCTATAATTCACCCCTCCACTTT.

J is TRBJ2-2 and V is TRBV7-2, with D maybe TRBD1 (5 bases). There are 16 residues in the CDR3. With 5 bases removed from V and 0 bases from J, the gap between germline ends came to 13 bases. The germline V gene has CDR1 SGHTA and CDR2 FQGNSA. In DNA, the CDR3 is TGTGCCAGCAGCCCAAGACAGAGCGCGAACACCGGGGAGCTGTTTTTT. This gives the protein CASSPRQSANTGELFF.

The CDR3: CASRKGLAFNEQFF. For the CDR3, the DNA is TGTGCCAGCAGAAAGGGACTAGCTTTCAATGAGCAGTTCTTC. The genes are TRBV6-5 and TRBJ2-1; 9 bases line up with TRBD2. Per germline, CDR1 MNHEY and CDR2 SVGAGI. Unmatched junction bases numbered 6, after V lost 6 bases and J lost 6 bases. There are 14 residues in the CDR3.

In this sample, this clone turned up once. The chain combines TRBV28 with TRBJ1-3, with TRBD1 matching over 7 bases. Looked up from germline, CDR1 is MDHEN and CDR2 is SYDVKM. CDR3 size: 14 residues. J lost 2 bases, V lost 3 bases, and 1 base had no gene match. The CDR3 loop reads CASSFDRAGNTIYF. DNA for the CDR3: TGTGCCAGCAGTTTCGACAGGGCTGGAAACACCATATATTTT.

This rearrangement joins TRBV4-2 to TRBJ2-7; 10 bases are a match to TRBD2. Trimming took 3 bases from V and 1 from J; bases not matched to a gene: 6. This CDR3 comprises 16 residues. Germline CDR1 is LGHNA and CDR2 is YNFKEQ. CDR3: CASSHQLAGRSYEQYF. CDR3 bases: TGTGCCAGCAGCCACCAACTAGCGGGGCGATCCTACGAGCAGTACTTC.

The chain employs TRBV18 and TRBJ2-5; 7 nucleotides align to TRBD1. Unmatched junction bases numbered 7, after V lost 6 bases and J lost 6 bases. The CDR3 extends over 13 amino acids. Germline CDR1 is KGHSH and CDR2 is LQKENI. CDR3: CASSPMDRQTQYF. The CDR3 DNA reads TGTGCCAGCTCCCCCATGGACAGGCAGACCCAGTACTTC.

The sample holds one count of this clone. The V and J genes are TRBV28 and TRBJ2-3; TRBD1 aligns across 8 bases. Germline V gene sequence: CDR1 MDHEN, CDR2 SYDVKM. Trimming took 6 bases from V and 0 from J; bases not matched to a gene: 8. The CDR3 covers 16 residues. The CDR3 loop is CASSHRGSNSTDTQYF. CDR3 DNA: TGTGCCAGCAGCCACAGGGGGTCCAATAGCACAGATACGCAGTATTTT.

This clone is a singleton in its sample. CDR3 amino acids: CASRGAPGEKLFF. For the CDR3, the DNA is TGTGCCAGCAGAGGAGCCCCCGGGGAAAAACTGTTTTTT. The gene calls are TRBV7-2 and TRBJ1-4; no definite D call. The CDR3 runs to 13 residues. The germline gives CDR1 SGHTA, CDR2 FQGNSA. V shed 6 bases and J shed 8 bases, with 13 bases lying between them.

The chain is built from TRBV5-1 and TRBJ2-1; TRBD1 might be the D (6 bases). V lost 4 bases to trimming and J lost 6 bases, with 11 bases between them. The length of the CDR3 is 13 residues. Germline V gene sequence: CDR1 SGHRS, CDR2 YFSETQ. CDR3 sequence (DNA): TGCGCCAGCAGCCAGGAACAGGGCAATGAGCAGTTCTTC. It yields the protein CASSQEQGNEQFF. Using reference TRBV5-1 and TRBJ2-1 for the parts outside the CDR3, the full variable domain is KAGVTQTPRYLIKTRGQQVTLSCSPISGHRSVSWYQQTPGQGLQFLFEYFSETQRNKGNFPGRFSGRQFSNSRSEMNVSTLELGDSALYLCASSQEQGNEQFFGPGTRLTVL.

V is TRBV6-5 and J is TRBJ1-2; 9 bases match TRBD1. CDR3 length: 15 residues. V lost 2 bases, J lost 8 bases, and 9 bases stayed unmatched. Germline V CDR1 and CDR2: MNHEY, SVGAGI. The CDR3 coding sequence is TGTGCCAGCAGTTACCAAGGGACAGGGTCGGGGGGCTACACCTTC. Translated: CASSYQGTGSGGYTF.

This chain links TRBV5-4 with TRBJ2-7; 10 positions agree with TRBD1. CDR3 size: 16 residues. Germline CDR1 and CDR2: SGHNT and YYREEE (reference sequence). The V and J ends lost 3 bases and 2 bases, in that order; junction bases with no gene match: 8. As DNA, the CDR3 is TGTGCCAGCAGCTCGTCCGGGACAGGGGCGGCCTACGAGCAGTACTTC. Its translation: CASSSSGTGAAYEQYF.

The chain carries TRBV27 and TRBJ1-1; D is uncertain. V was shortened by 0 bases and J by 4 bases, with 18 bases between the two germline ends. Germline CDR1 and CDR2: MNHEY and SMNVEV (reference sequence). This CDR3 contains 17 residues. The CDR3 protein is CASSLSAPIISGTEAFF. CDR3 nucleotides: TGTGCCAGCAGTTTATCTGCGCCTATAATAAGCGGCACTGAAGCTTTCTTT.

This chain uses TRBV19 with TRBJ1-4; 7 nucleotides agree with TRBD1. Germline V gene sequence: CDR1 LNHDA, CDR2 SQIVND (reference sequence). This CDR3 spans 15 amino acids. V trimming: 2 bases; J trimming: 7 bases; junction bases outside the gene matches: 7. Here the CDR3 reads CASSISGTDAEKLFF. For the CDR3, the DNA is TGTGCCAGTAGTATATCCGGGACAGATGCTGAAAAACTGTTTTTT.

The chain carries TRBV10-2 and TRBJ2-3, with 7 bases matching TRBD1. Germline V gives CDR1 WSHSY, CDR2 SAAADI. This CDR3 is 14 amino acids long. V gave up 5 bases and J gave up 2 bases; unmatched junction bases: 4. This CDR3 reads CASSWDSITDTQYF. For the CDR3, the DNA is TGCGCCAGCAGTTGGGACAGCATCACAGATACGCAGTATTTT.

CDR3 region: CASSRVDREQYF. The CDR3 DNA reads TGCGCCAGCAGCCGGGTAGACAGGGAGCAGTACTTC. This sequence joins TRBV5-1 and TRBJ2-7, with D maybe TRBD1 (6 bases). The CDR3 contains 12 residues. Germline V gives CDR1 SGHRS, CDR2 YFSETQ. Trimming shortened V by 4 bases and J by 7 bases, and 12 bases separated the two germline ends.

The rearrangement links TRBV11-2 to TRBJ1-6, with TRBD1 as a possible D gene (6 bases). Germline values: CDR1 SGHAT, CDR2 FQNNGV. V was shortened by 4 bases and J by 9 bases, with 19 bases between the two germline ends. The CDR3 has 16 amino acids. CDR3 DNA: TGTGCCAGCAGCTCGAATAGGGGGATTGTGATTTCACCCCTCCACTTT. It is translated as CASSSNRGIVISPLHF.

The rearrangement uses TRBV19 and TRBJ2-3; possible D gene TRBD2, 6 bases. Germline V lookup: CDR1 LNHDA, CDR2 SQIVND (reference sequence). Trimming cost V 1 base and J 11 bases, with 10 bases left between them. The CDR3 is 12 residues long. The CDR3 DNA sequence: TGTGCCAGTAGTATAGTATCGGGGGTGCAGTATTTT. As protein: CASSIVSGVQYF.

This chain links TRBV18 with TRBJ1-2; D not resolved. CDR3 size: 11 residues. Germline lookup yields CDR1 KGHSH and CDR2 LQKENI. Trimming took 5 bases from V and 6 from J, leaving 7 bases between them. CDR3 loop: CASSNLDGYTF. The DNA of the CDR3 is TGTGCCAGCTCAAACCTCGATGGCTACACCTTC.

The V gene is TRBV28, the J gene TRBJ2-3, with 9 bases fitting TRBD2. Unmatched junction bases numbered 5, after V lost 6 bases and J lost 1 base. This CDR3 comprises 15 residues. Per germline, CDR1 MDHEN and CDR2 SYDVKM. CDR3 in DNA: TGTGCCAGCAGCCTTAGCGGGGGAGGCACAGATACGCAGTATTTT. Translating it yields CASSLSGGGTDTQYF.

The chain carries TRBV5-5 and TRBJ1-1; no clear D gene. Germline CDR1 SGHKS, CDR2 YYEKEE (reference sequence). This CDR3 is built from 14 residues. Trimming took off 1 base at V and 3 bases at J, with 10 bases between the two ends. This chain's CDR3 is CASSLYLWDTEAFF. As DNA, the CDR3 is TGTGCCAGCAGCTTGTATCTCTGGGACACTGAAGCTTTCTTT.

This chain joins TRBV15 and TRBJ1-5; TRBD1 might be the D (5 bases). This CDR3 comprises 16 residues. Germline V CDR1 and CDR2: LNHNV, YYDKDF (reference sequence). Trimming removed 0 bases from V and 7 bases from J, with 16 bases in between. The CDR3 protein is CATSRDPNSRGQPQHF. CDR3 in DNA: TGTGCCACCAGCAGAGATCCAAACAGCCGGGGGCAGCCCCAGCATTTT.

The CDR3 coding sequence is TGTGCCAGCTCTGGGGGGTTTAATGAGCAGTTCTTC. Protein: CASSGGFNEQFF. The rearrangement joins TRBV18 to TRBJ2-1; TRBD2 is a possible D gene (6 bases). V gave up 6 bases and J gave up 7 bases, with 10 bases separating them. The CDR3 consists of 12 residues. Germline assignment: CDR1 KGHSH and CDR2 LQKENI.

V gene TRBV28 combines with J gene TRBJ1-5; 7 nucleotides match TRBD1. The V gene's germline CDR1 is MDHEN and CDR2 SYDVKM. V dropped 6 bases and J dropped 1; count of bases not matched to a gene: 12. CDR3 length: 17 amino acids. The CDR3 DNA reads as TGTGCCAGCAGCCGGGACAGTATCTCTTACAGCAATCAGCCCCAGCATTTT. Translating it yields CASSRDSISYSNQPQHF. Supplemented by reference TRBV28 and TRBJ1-5, the full variable domain reads DVKVTQSSRYLVKRTGEKVFLECVQDMDHENMFWYRQDPGLGLRLIYFSYDVKMKEKGDIPEGYSVSREKKERFSLILESASTNQTSMYLCASSRDSISYSNQPQHFGDGTRLSIL.